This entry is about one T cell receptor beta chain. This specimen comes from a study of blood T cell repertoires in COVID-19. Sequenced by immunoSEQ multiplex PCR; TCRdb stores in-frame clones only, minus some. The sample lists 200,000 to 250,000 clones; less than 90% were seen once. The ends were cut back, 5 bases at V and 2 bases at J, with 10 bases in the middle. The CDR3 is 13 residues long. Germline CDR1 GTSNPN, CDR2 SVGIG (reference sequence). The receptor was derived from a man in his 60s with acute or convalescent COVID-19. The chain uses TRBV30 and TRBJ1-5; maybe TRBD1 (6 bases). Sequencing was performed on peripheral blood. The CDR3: CAWGGGGNQPQHF. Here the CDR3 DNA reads TGTGCCTGGGGAGGGGGGGGCAATCAGCCCCAGCATTTT.